This is a list of T cell receptor beta chains from one sample in a study of Ad26.COV2.S vaccination and SARS-CoV-2 variants. Profiling relied on immunoSEQ multiplex PCR, and the TCRdb table lists in-frame clones only, not all of them. The repertoire includes about 370,000 clones, 89% of them detected once, and over 1.5% sits in the top ten. The sequences come from peripheral blood, collected in a trial of Ad26.COV2.S vaccine versus placebo. The receptors were gathered from a person aged 18-65 years who received the Ad26.COV2.S COVID-19 vaccine or a placebo. CDR3s include the opening cysteine and the closing phenylalanine or tryptophan. The order of the fields is J gene, V gene, CDR3 protein.

TRBJ1-4 | TRBV12-3/TRBV12-4 | CASSTATNEKLFF
TRBJ1-1 | TRBV4-2 | CASTPGGTLNTEAFF
TRBJ1-2 | TRBV9 | CASSVQGAYGYTF
TRBJ2-1 | TRBV6-6 | CASSYSREGLNNEQFF
TRBJ2-3 | TRBV27 | CASSSTPGPSTDTQYF
TRBJ2-7 | TRBV28 | CASSLTGGYEQYF
TRBJ1-5 | TRBV5-4 | CASSYHRVGSNQPQHF
TRBJ2-5 | TRBV6-6 | CASKEGAQETQYF
TRBJ2-2 | TRBV29-1 | CSVDGQSTGELFF
TRBJ1-2 | TRBV5-5 | CASSLDGQGHGYTF
TRBJ1-6 | TRBV6-5 | CASSYTWRQRNSPLHF
TRBJ1-5 | TRBV19 | CASSIRAGGISNQPQHF
TRBJ2-5 | TRBV7-9 | CASSSGRGQETQYF
TRBJ2-2 | TRBV7-9 | CASSFRGEHGELFF
TRBJ1-5 | TRBV4-1 | CASSRGQDNQPQHF
TRBJ2-5 | TRBV30 | CAWSRQGKTQYF
TRBJ1-1 | TRBV28 | CASIGDKRNTEAFF
TRBJ2-3 | TRBV11-3 | CASSSWVGQRDTQYF
TRBJ2-7 | TRBV6-5 | CASSLAGLPEGEQYF
TRBJ1-3 | TRBV9 | CASTIRRVWRSSGNTIYF
TRBJ2-2 | TRBV7-8 | CASSPTSGNTGELFF
TRBJ1-5 | TRBV30 | CAWNGGPIQPQHF
TRBJ2-5 | TRBV14 | CASSQDPKDIWYQETQYF
TRBJ2-7 | TRBV9 | CASSPGGRLAEQYF
TRBJ2-6 | TRBV15 | CATSRTGQGEAGANVLTF
TRBJ1-4 | TRBV4-1 | CASSQDRGSNEKLFF
TRBJ1-5 | TRBV6-5 | CASKKENQPQHF
TRBJ1-2 | TRBV6-5 | CASRGIGRYGYTF
TRBJ2-3 | TRBV19 | CASSLQGAPTDTQYF
TRBJ2-7 | TRBV6-5 | CASSYGQGDYEQYF
TRBJ2-7 | TRBV3-1/TRBV3-2 | CASSQVPGGPGEQYF
TRBJ2-7 | TRBV7-2 | CASSPWTSGKYEQYF
TRBJ2-5 | TRBV4-1 | CASSLHRGQQETQYF
TRBJ2-7 | TRBV5-1 | CASSWKTASGEQYF
TRBJ2-1 | TRBV30 | CAQGLGWDEQFF
TRBJ2-7 | TRBV19 | CASSTSPGGYEQYF
TRBJ1-2 | TRBV28 | CASSPIGTSGGGYTF
TRBJ1-2 | TRBV15 | CATSRVGGSGYGYTF
TRBJ1-2 | TRBV9 | CASSGTDGYTF
TRBJ2-5 | TRBV4-3 | CASSQEASRRETQYF
TRBJ2-1 | TRBV27 | CASSLQESSYNEQFF
TRBJ2-3 | TRBV4-1 | CASSPYPGLALTDTQYF
TRBJ2-1 | TRBV15 | CATSRDGLAVNEQFF
TRBJ2-2 | TRBV7-2 | CASSLAGVNTGELFF
TRBJ2-3 | TRBV5-6 | CASSLDSRYITDTQYF